This T cell receptor (beta chain) was sequenced in a study of patients and donors after allogeneic stem cell transplantation. The V end was cut by 1 base, the J end by 4 bases, with 4 bases between. CDR1 and CDR2 (germline): LGHDT, YNNKEL (reference sequence). This CDR3 is built from 13 residues. TCRdb itself ran the RT-PCR reads through MiXCR, one entry per CDR3 protein. The sample lists over 350,000 distinct CDR3 sequences; approximately 16% were seen once. The specimen sequenced was blood, either unsorted or a sorted T cell fraction (not recorded which). The V gene is TRBV3-1, the J gene TRBJ1-4; the D is unclear. This receptor was taken from a human donor who was either an allogeneic HSCT recipient or a stem cell or donor lymphocyte infusion donor (not recorded which). It is not recorded whose cells these are; they may come from a transplant donor. This CDR3 is CASSQGRNEKLFF. DNA of the CDR3: TGTGCCAGCAGCCAAGGTCGTAATGAAAAACTGTTTTTT.